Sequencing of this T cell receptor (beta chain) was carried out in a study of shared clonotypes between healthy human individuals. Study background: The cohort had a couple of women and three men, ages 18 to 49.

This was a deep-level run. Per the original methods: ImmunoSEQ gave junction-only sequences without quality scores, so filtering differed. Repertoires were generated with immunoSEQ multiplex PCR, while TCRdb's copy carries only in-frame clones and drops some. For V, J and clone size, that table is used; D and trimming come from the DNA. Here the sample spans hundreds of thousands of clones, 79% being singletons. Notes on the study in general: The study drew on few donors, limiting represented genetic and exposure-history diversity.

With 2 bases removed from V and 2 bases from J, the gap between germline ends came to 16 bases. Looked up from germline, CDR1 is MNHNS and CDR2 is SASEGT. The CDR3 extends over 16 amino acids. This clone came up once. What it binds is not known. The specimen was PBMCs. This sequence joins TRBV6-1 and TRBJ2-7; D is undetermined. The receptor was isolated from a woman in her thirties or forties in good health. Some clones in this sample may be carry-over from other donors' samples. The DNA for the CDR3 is TGTGCCAGCAGTGAATGGTGGCGTCAGGAGACCTACGAGCAGTACTTC. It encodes CASSEWWRQETYEQYF.